This is a list of T cell receptor beta chains from one sample in a study of tumor and adjacent non-tumor tissue in lung cancer. Each CDR3 protein is one row after TCRdb ran MiXCR on the multiplex PCR reads. The repertoire holds 110,000 or so distinct CDR3 sequences, with 60% to 80% as singletons. The specimen sequenced was distant non-tumor lung tissue. Receptor source: a man aged 55 to 70 with non-small cell lung cancer. CDR3s include the opening cysteine and the closing phenylalanine or tryptophan. The D gene is left open where the match is weak. Not every row has a clone size; where given, it reads once, few, many or a size class.

len	v_gene	j_gene	d_gene	abundance	CDR3nt	CDR3aa
15	TRBV7-2	TRBJ2-3	NA	NA	TGTGCCAGCAGCTTATCTGTGGGAAACACAGATACGCAGTATTTT	CASSLSVGNTDTQYF
15	TRBV7-9	TRBJ1-1	NA	NA	TGTGCCAGCAGCTCCAAGGGGGGCCCGAACACTGAAGCTTTCTTT	CASSSKGGPNTEAFF
12	TRBV5-1	TRBJ1-1	NA	NA	TGCGCCAGCAGTCCAGGGAGCTCTGAAGCTTTCTTT	CASSPGSSEAFF
12	TRBV29-1	TRBJ2-7	NA	NA	TGCAGCGTTGGAGGCCCCGAGAACGAGCAGTACTTC	CSVGGPENEQYF
13	TRBV6-6	TRBJ1-2	TRBD1	once	TGTGCCGGCAGTGATTCAGGGGGCAGGGGCTACACCTTC	CAGSDSGGRGYTF
14	TRBV12-3/TRBV12-4	TRBJ2-5	NA	NA	TGTGCCAGCAGTTTATTCAGGATAGAAGAGACCCAATATTTC	CASSLFRIEETQYF
15	TRBV11-1	TRBJ2-3	NA	NA	TGTGCCAGCAGCTTGGCCGGGGCACTGTCGAATACGCAGTATTTT	CASSLAGALSNTQYF
16	TRBV11-2	TRBJ1-4	TRBD1	NA	TGTGCCAGCAGCCCCCGCAGCGGACAGGGGGATGAAAAACTGTTTTTT	CASSPRSGQGDEKLFF
16	TRBV25-1	TRBJ2-3	TRBD2	NA	TGTGCCAGCAGCCCGGACTACCGGGAGGGAGGGGATACGCAGTATTTT	CASSPDYREGGDTQYF
12	TRBV6-1	TRBJ2-1	NA	NA	TGTGCCAGCAAAGGGGGGAACGATGAGCAGTTCTTC	CASKGGNDEQFF
13	TRBV29-1	TRBJ2-7	NA	many	TGCAGCGCCGAATCAATAGGTTGGAACGAGCAGTGCTTC	CSAESIGWNEQCF
14	TRBV7-8	TRBJ1-5	TRBD1	NA	TGTGCCAGAAGCTCACAGGGGGCGAATCAGCCCCAGCATTTT	CARSSQGANQPQHF
13	TRBV7-9	TRBJ1-2	NA	many	TGTGCCAGCAGCTTACAACAGAACTATGGCTACACCTTC	CASSLQQNYGYTF
14	TRBV30	TRBJ2-2	TRBD2	NA	TGTGCCTGGAAGGGTACTAGCGGTACCGGGGAGCTGTATTTT	CAWKGTSGTGELYF
13	TRBV6-6	TRBJ1-4	NA	NA	TGTGCCAGCGGTTATCAGGGGAGTGAAAAACTGTTTTTT	CASGYQGSEKLFF
13	TRBV20-1	TRBJ2-5	TRBD2	few	TGCAGTGCTAGTGGGAGGGCGGGGGAGATCCAGTACTTC	CSASGRAGEIQYF
13	TRBV6-5	TRBJ2-1	NA	NA	TGTACCAGCAGTTACCAGGGGGGGAATGATCAGTTCTTC	CTSSYQGGNDQFF
12	TRBV11-1	TRBJ2-1	TRBD2	NA	TGTGCCAGCAACTCGGGGGGATATAAGCAGTTCTTC	CASNSGGYKQFF
17	TRBV10-2	TRBJ2-7	NA	NA	TGCGCCAGCGGTGAGTCGTTTGGACAGCCGATCCCCTACGAGCAGTACTTC	CASGESFGQPIPYEQYF
18	TRBV6-2/TRBV6-3	TRBJ2-1	TRBD2	NA	TGTGCCTGCAGTTCTCTGGGGCGCTTAGCGGGGACCTATAATGAGCAGTTCTTC	CACSSLGRLAGTYNEQFF
14	TRBV2	TRBJ2-5	NA	NA	TGTGCCAGCAGTGAGCCCCGGGTCGCAGAGATCCAGTACTTC	CASSEPRVAEIQYF
17	TRBV6-1	TRBJ2-5	TRBD1	NA	TGTGCCAGCAGTGAAAGGGCAGGGGGCGGTTTCGGGGAGACCCAGTACTTC	CASSERAGGGFGETQYF
17	TRBV7-2	TRBJ2-1	TRBD2	once	TGTGCCAGCAGCACAAGACTAGCGGGGGCAGCTGTCAATGAGCAGTTCTTC	CASSTRLAGAAVNEQFF
16	TRBV6-6	TRBJ2-7	NA	NA	TGTGCCAGCAGTAGTGGGGACGGCAGTCTGTGGGGTGAGCAGTACTTC	CASSSGDGSLWGEQYF
12	TRBV6-2/TRBV6-3	TRBJ1-1	TRBD1	NA	TGTGCCAGCAGTACGACAGGGTTTGGAGCTTTCTTT	CASSTTGFGAFF
14	TRBV7-9	TRBJ1-5	NA	NA	TGTGCCAGCAGCTCAACAAATAGCAAACAGCCCCAGCATTTT	CASSSTNSKQPQHF
12	TRBV20-1	TRBJ1-2	NA	NA	TGCAGTGCTGCTTGGGGGTCCTATGGCTACACCTTC	CSAAWGSYGYTF
14	TRBV11-3	TRBJ2-1	NA	NA	TGTGCAAGCAGACAGACTACTACGTCTAGTGAGCAGTTCTTC	CASRQTTTSSEQFF
15	TRBV5-5	TRBJ1-2	TRBD1	NA	TGTGCCAGAAGCTTGGGGACAGGGCGGTACTATGGCTACACCTTC	CARSLGTGRYYGYTF
11	TRBV20-1	TRBJ2-1	NA	many	TGCAGCGCTCGGGGGGCCAATGAGCAGTTCTTC	CSARGANEQFF
15	TRBV20-1	TRBJ2-1	NA	many	TGCAGTGCTAGAGAGCAGGGACTCTCCTACAATGAGCAGTTCTTC	CSAREQGLSYNEQFF
15	TRBV20-1	TRBJ2-3	TRBD2	NA	TGCAGTGCTAGAGGGAGCTTAGCGGGGCCAGATATGCAGTATTTT	CSARGSLAGPDMQYF
13	TRBV12-3/TRBV12-4	TRBJ2-3	NA	NA	TGTGCCAGCAGCCCACCGGGGGAGGATACGCAGTATTTT	CASSPPGEDTQYF
18	TRBV5-6	TRBJ2-6	TRBD1	NA	TGTGCCAGCAGCATACGACGGGACAGGTGGTCTGGGGCCCACGTCTTGACTTTC	CASSIRRDRWSGAHVLTF
12	TRBV20-1	TRBJ2-1	NA	NA	TGCAGTGTTAGTGACAGCTACAATGAGCAGTTCTTC	CSVSDSYNEQFF
13	TRBV5-1	TRBJ1-1	TRBD1	NA	TGCGCCAACAGCTTGACAGGGGTGACTGAAGCTTTCTTT	CANSLTGVTEAFF
14	TRBV20-1	TRBJ2-7	NA	many	TGCAGTGCTCGACCTCAAGGACGTACCTACGAGCAGTACTTC	CSARPQGRTYEQYF
16	TRBV11-3	TRBJ2-1	TRBD2	NA	TGTGCCAGCAGCCCCAGACTAGCGAGAGATAACAATGAGCAGCTCTTC	CASSPRLARDNNEQLF
15	TRBV6-2/TRBV6-3	TRBJ2-7	TRBD1	few	TGTACCAGCAGATCCAACAGGGGGAGCTCCTACGAGCAGTACTTC	CTSRSNRGSSYEQYF
15	TRBV4-1	TRBJ1-5	NA	NA	TGCGACAGCAGTCAAGACCAGGGTAGTAATCAGCCCCAGCATTTT	CDSSQDQGSNQPQHF
13	TRBV29-1	TRBJ2-5	NA	NA	TGCAGCGTTCCGCCTGGGACCCGATTGACCCAGTACTTC	CSVPPGTRLTQYF
11	TRBV29-1	TRBJ2-1	NA	NA	TGCAACGGGTGTACTGACAATGATCAGTTCTTC	CNGCTDNDQFF